The 18 T cell receptor beta chains below come from one sample, sequenced in a study of blood T cell repertoires in COVID-19. This table comes from immunoSEQ multiplex PCR, and its TCRdb copy is limited to in-frame clones, with some not included. The table records 250,000 to 350,000 clones, 89% of them present only once. Source material: peripheral blood. These receptors were obtained from a woman aged 60-75 years with acute or convalescent COVID-19.

Many counts were recorded for this clone. This sequence joins TRBV24-1 and TRBJ1-5; TRBD1 is a possible D gene (6 bases). Trimming took off 4 bases at V and 3 bases at J, with 15 bases between the two ends. The CDR3 covers 16 residues. Germline values: CDR1 KGHDR, CDR2 SFDVKD. The CDR3, as DNA: TGTGCCACCAGTGACACCCGAAAGGGGGACAATCAGCCCCAGCATTTT. Translating gives CATSDTRKGDNQPQHF.

This chain connects TRBV7-9 to TRBJ1-4; 10 nucleotides agree with TRBD1. CDR3 length: 14 residues. Trimming removed 5 bases from V and 8 bases from J; junction bases left unmatched: 5. CDR1 and CDR2 (germline): SEHNR, FQNEAQ (reference sequence). This CDR3 reads CASSLDRGREKLFF. For the CDR3, the DNA is TGTGCCAGCAGCCTCGACAGGGGGCGGGAAAAACTGTTTTTT.

V is TRBV7-3 and J is TRBJ2-1; 11 bases map to TRBD2. The V gene end was trimmed by 3 bases and the J gene end by 6 bases; junction bases not matched to a gene: 4. Germline lookup yields CDR1 SGHTA and CDR2 FQGTGA. CDR3 length equals 15 residues. The CDR3 loop reads CASSLTSGNINEQFF. CDR3 DNA: TGTGCCAGCAGCTTGACTAGCGGGAATATCAATGAGCAGTTCTTC.

The chain employs TRBV3-1 (or the pseudogene TRBV3-2) and TRBJ2-7; D not resolved. The CDR3 is 12 amino acids. Trimming left V 1 base short and J 3 bases short, with 4 bases between. CDR1 and CDR2 (germline): LGHDT, YNNKEL (reference sequence). The DNA of the CDR3 is TGTGCCAGCAGCCAAGCCAGCTACGAGCAGTACTTC. Amino acids: CASSQASYEQYF.

The chain recombines TRBV5-1 with TRBJ2-7; the D gene is possibly TRBD2 (5 bases). V dropped 4 bases and J dropped 6 bases, with 17 bases sitting between them. The CDR3 contains 14 residues. Germline V lookup: CDR1 SGHRS, CDR2 YFSETQ. CDR3 sequence reads: CASSQARGVGEQYF. The CDR3 DNA reads TGCGCCAGCAGCCAGGCCCGGGGTGTCGGCGAGCAGTACTTC.

The chain links TRBV7-8 to TRBJ2-2; TRBD2 might be the D (6 bases). CDR1 and CDR2 from the germline V gene are SGHVS and FQNEAQ. There are 15 residues in the CDR3. The ends were cut back, 0 bases at V and 2 bases at J, with 7 bases in the middle. CDR3 region: CASSLAGLNTGELFF. CDR3 sequence (DNA): TGTGCCAGCAGCTTAGCGGGACTTAACACCGGGGAGCTGTTTTTT.

The chain employs TRBV30 and TRBJ2-7, with 8 nucleotides matching TRBD1. With 3 bases clipped from V and 0 bases from J, the junction kept 4 bases outside the gene matches. CDR1 is GTSNPN, CDR2 SVGIG, per germline (reference sequence). The CDR3 sequence is 14 residues long. This CDR3 is CAWRRTGSSYEQYF. CDR3 sequence (DNA): TGTGCCTGGAGGCGGACAGGGTCCTCCTACGAGCAGTACTTC.

The chain carries TRBV3-1 (or the pseudogene TRBV3-2) and TRBJ2-5; 9 bases are a match to TRBD1. With V trimmed by 3 bases and J by 6 bases, 8 bases remained unmatched. The CDR3 contains 15 residues. Germline-derived CDR1 and CDR2 are LGHDT and YNNKEL (reference sequence). CDR3: CASSQGQGWEKTQYF. CDR3 sequence (DNA): TGTGCCAGCAGCCAGGGACAGGGATGGGAGAAGACCCAGTACTTC.

V usage is TRBV24-1 and J usage is TRBJ2-6; possibly TRBD2 for D (5 bases). This CDR3 has 16 amino acids. Germline V gives CDR1 KGHDR, CDR2 SFDVKD. V shed 0 bases and J shed 2 bases, with 7 bases lying between them. The CDR3: CATSDLTEAGANVLTF. The DNA for the CDR3 is TGTGCCACCAGTGATTTGACGGAGGCTGGGGCCAACGTCCTGACTTTC.

The chain employs TRBV7-3 and TRBJ2-2; TRBD2 matches 9 bases. Germline lookup yields CDR1 SGHTA and CDR2 FQGTGA. The V and J ends lost 5 bases and 0 bases, in that order; junction bases with no gene match: 7. This CDR3 spans 17 amino acids. The chain's CDR3 is CASSTGLANANTGELFF. CDR3 nucleotides: TGTGCCAGCAGCACCGGACTAGCGAACGCGAACACCGGGGAGCTGTTTTTT.

This chain links TRBV6-6 with TRBJ2-7, with 9 bases that match TRBD2. Germline CDR1 reads MNHNY; CDR2 reads SVGAGI (reference sequence). The J segment lost 0 bases and the V segment lost 5 bases, leaving 11 bases of the junction unmatched. This CDR3 spans 17 amino acids. CDR3 residues: CASSPMSGGQFSYEQYF. CDR3 coding DNA: TGTGCCAGCAGTCCCATGAGCGGGGGGCAATTCTCCTACGAGCAGTACTTC.

The CDR3 region has the DNA TGTGCCAGCAGCCCCGGTGGCTGGGACACCAAAGAGACCCAGTACTTC. Protein sequence: CASSPGGWDTKETQYF. The V gene is TRBV28, the J gene TRBJ2-5; TRBD1 might be the D (6 bases). The CDR3 spans 16 residues. V dropped 6 bases and J dropped 3 bases, with 20 bases sitting between them. In germline, CDR1 is MDHEN, CDR2 SYDVKM.

This chain links TRBV29-1 with TRBJ2-3; tentative D call: TRBD2 (6 bases). CDR1 is SQVTM, CDR2 ANQGSEA, per germline. The CDR3 is 13 residues long. Trimming left V 4 bases short and J 3 bases short, with 11 bases between. The chain's CDR3 is CSVGGLTTDTQYF. The CDR3 DNA follows: TGCAGCGTTGGGGGACTGACTACAGATACGCAGTATTTT.

V is TRBV7-2 and J is TRBJ1-2; D not certain. Germline CDR1 is SGHTA and CDR2 is FQGNSA. CDR3 length equals 13 residues. The germline V and J ends were trimmed by 3 bases and 4 bases, with 9 bases remaining between them. The CDR3 loop reads CASSFGGGYGYTF. In DNA form, the CDR3 reads TGTGCCAGCAGCTTCGGAGGCGGCTATGGCTACACCTTC.

The V call is TRBV15, the J call TRBJ2-1; 9 nucleotides line up with TRBD2. CDR1 is LNHNV, CDR2 YYDKDF, per germline (reference sequence). This CDR3 comprises 17 residues. J gave up 8 bases and V 0 bases, and 11 bases lay outside the gene matches. The chain's CDR3 is CATSRERAGGPIDEQFF. The CDR3 DNA is TGTGCCACCAGCAGAGAAAGGGCGGGGGGGCCAATCGATGAGCAGTTCTTC.

This clone appeared a single time. This chain uses TRBV20-1 with TRBJ2-5; tentative D call: TRBD2 (5 bases). Deletions cut 3 bases from V and 0 bases from J, with 14 bases between. The CDR3 has 15 amino acids. Germline CDR1 and CDR2: DFQATT and SNEGSKA (reference sequence). CDR3: CSASPRGWYQETQYF. CDR3 nucleotides: TGCAGTGCTAGTCCCCGCGGGTGGTACCAAGAGACCCAGTACTTC.

This chain links TRBV20-1 with TRBJ2-7, with TRBD1 as a possible D gene (5 bases). This CDR3 is 11 amino acids long. The V and J ends lost 5 bases and 5 bases respectively, with 10 bases between them. Germline CDR1 DFQATT, CDR2 SNEGSKA (reference sequence). The DNA of the CDR3 is TGCAGTGCTCTCCAGGGAAACGAGCAGTACTTC. Residues: CSALQGNEQYF.

This clone was seen only once. The chain couples TRBV4-3 to TRBJ1-1; a weak D match, TRBD1 (6 bases). Trimming took 0 bases from V and 4 from J, leaving 18 bases between them. The CDR3 runs 17 residues. From germline, CDR1 is LGHNA and CDR2 YSLEER. This CDR3 reads CASSQDYSGGASTEAFF. The CDR3 nucleotides read TGCGCCAGCAGCCAAGATTACAGCGGGGGCGCCAGCACTGAAGCTTTCTTT.